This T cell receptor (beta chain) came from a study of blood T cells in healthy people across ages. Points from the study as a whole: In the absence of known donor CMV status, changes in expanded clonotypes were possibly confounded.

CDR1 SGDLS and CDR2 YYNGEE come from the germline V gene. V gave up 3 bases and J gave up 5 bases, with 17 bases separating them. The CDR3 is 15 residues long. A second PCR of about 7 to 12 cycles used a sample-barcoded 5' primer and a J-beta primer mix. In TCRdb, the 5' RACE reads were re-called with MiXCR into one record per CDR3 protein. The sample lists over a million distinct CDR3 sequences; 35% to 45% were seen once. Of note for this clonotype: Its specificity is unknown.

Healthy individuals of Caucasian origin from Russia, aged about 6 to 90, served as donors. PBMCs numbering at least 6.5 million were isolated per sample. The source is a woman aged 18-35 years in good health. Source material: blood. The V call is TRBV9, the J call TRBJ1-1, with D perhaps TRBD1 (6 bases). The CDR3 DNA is TGTGCCAGCAGCGAGGAGATGGGGGCTGGAACTGAAGCTTTCTTT. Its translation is CASSEEMGAGTEAFF.